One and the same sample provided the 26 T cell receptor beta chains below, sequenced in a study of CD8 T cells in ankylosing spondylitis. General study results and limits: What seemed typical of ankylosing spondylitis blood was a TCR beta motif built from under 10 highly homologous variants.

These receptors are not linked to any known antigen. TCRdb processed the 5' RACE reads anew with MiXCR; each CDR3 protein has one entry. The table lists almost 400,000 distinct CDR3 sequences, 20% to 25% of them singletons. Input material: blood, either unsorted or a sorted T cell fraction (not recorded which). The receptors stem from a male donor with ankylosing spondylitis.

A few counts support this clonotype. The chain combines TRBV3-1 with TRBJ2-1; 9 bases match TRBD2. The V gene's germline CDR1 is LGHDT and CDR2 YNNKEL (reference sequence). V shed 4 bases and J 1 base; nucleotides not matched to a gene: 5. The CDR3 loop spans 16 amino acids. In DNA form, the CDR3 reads TGTGCCAGCAGCCGACCAGCGGGAGGTTCCTACAATGAGCAGTTCTTC. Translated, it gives CASSRPAGGSYNEQFF.

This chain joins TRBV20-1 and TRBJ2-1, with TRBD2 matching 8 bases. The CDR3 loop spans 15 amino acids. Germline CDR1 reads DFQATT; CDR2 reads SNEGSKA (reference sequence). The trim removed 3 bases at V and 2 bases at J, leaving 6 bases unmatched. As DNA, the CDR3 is TGCAGTGCTAGTTTAGCGGGAAGCCCCTACAATGAGCAGTTCTTC. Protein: CSASLAGSPYNEQFF.

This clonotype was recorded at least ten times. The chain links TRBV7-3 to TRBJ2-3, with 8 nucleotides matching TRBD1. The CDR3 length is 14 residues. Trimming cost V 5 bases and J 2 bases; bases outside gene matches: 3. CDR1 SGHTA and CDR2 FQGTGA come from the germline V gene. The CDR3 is CASSRDRNTDTQYF. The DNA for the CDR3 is TGTGCCAGCAGCCGGGACAGGAACACAGATACGCAGTATTTT.

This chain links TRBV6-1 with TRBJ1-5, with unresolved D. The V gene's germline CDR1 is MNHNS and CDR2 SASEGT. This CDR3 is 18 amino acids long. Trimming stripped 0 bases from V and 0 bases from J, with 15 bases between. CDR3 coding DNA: TGTGCCAGCAGTGAAGCCACCCGGTTTGACTATAGCAATCAGCCCCAGCATTTT. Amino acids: CASSEATRFDYSNQPQHF.

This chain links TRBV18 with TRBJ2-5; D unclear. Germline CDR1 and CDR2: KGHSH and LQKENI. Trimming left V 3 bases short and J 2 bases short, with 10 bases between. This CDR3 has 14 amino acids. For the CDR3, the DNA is TGTGCCAGCTCACCGGTCCGGCATCAAGAGACCCAGTACTTC. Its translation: CASSPVRHQETQYF.

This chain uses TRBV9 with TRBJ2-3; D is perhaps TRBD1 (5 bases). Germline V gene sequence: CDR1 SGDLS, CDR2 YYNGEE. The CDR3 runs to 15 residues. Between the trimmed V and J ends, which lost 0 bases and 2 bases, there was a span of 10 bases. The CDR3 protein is CASSVGWGVTDTQYF. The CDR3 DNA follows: TGTGCCAGCAGCGTAGGTTGGGGCGTCACAGATACGCAGTATTTT.

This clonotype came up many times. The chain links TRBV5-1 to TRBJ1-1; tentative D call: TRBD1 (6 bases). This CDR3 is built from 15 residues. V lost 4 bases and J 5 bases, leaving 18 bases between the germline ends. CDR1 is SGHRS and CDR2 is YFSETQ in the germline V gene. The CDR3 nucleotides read TGCGCCAGCAGCGCAGCCTGGGGGGGGGCTACTGAAGCTTTCTTT. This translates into CASSAAWGGATEAFF.

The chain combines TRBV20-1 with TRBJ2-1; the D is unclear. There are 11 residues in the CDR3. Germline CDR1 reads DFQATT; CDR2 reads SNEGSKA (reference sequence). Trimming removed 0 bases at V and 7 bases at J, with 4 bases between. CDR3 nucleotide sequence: TGCAGTGCTAGAGATGTAAATGAGCAGTTCTTC. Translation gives CSARDVNEQFF.

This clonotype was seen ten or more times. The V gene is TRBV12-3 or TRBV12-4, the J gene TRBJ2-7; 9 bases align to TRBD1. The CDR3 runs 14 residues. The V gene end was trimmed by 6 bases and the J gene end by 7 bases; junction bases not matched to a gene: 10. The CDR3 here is CASRFGTGLWEQYF. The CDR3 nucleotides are TGTGCCAGCAGGTTCGGGACAGGGCTGTGGGAGCAGTACTTC.

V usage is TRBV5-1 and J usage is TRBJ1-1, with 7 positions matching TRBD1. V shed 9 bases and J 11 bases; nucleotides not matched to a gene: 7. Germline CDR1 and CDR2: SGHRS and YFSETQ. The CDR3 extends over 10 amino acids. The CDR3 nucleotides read TGCGCCACCCCGGGACAGTTGGCTTTCTTT. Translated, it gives CATPGQLAFF.

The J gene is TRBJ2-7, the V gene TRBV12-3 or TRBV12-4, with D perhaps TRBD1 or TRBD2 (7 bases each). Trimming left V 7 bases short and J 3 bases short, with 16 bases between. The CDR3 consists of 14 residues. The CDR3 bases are TGTGCCAGCACCTCCACAGGGGAGGGCTACGAGCAGTACTTC. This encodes CASTSTGEGYEQYF.

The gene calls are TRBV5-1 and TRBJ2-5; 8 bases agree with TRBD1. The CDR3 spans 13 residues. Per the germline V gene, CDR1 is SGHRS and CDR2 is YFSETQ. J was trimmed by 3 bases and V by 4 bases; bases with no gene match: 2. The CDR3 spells CASSTGQEETQYF. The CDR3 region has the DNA TGCGCCAGCAGCACGGGACAGGAAGAGACCCAGTACTTC. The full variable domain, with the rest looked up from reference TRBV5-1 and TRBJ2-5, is KAGVTQTPRYLIKTRGQQVTLSCSPISGHRSVSWYQQTPGQGLQFLFEYFSETQRNKGNFPGRFSGRQFSNSRSEMNVSTLELGDSALYLCASSTGQEETQYFGPGTRLLVL.

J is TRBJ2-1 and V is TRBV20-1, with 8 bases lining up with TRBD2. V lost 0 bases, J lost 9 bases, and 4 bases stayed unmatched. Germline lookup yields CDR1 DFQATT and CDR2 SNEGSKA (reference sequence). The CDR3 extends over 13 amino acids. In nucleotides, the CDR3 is TGCAGTGCTAGAGACCCGGGACTAGTTGAGCAGTTCTTC. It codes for CSARDPGLVEQFF.

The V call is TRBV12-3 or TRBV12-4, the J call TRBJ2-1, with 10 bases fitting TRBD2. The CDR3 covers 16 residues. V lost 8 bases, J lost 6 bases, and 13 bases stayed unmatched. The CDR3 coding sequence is TGTGCCAGCCGATTACGGGCTAGCGGGAGTTTCAATGAGCAGTTCTTC. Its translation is CASRLRASGSFNEQFF.

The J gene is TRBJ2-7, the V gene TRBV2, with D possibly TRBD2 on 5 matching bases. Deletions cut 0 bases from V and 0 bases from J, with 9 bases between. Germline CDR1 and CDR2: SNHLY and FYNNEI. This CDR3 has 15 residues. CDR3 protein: CASSEAQRSSYEQYF. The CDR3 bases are TGTGCCAGCAGTGAAGCGCAGCGGAGCTCCTACGAGCAGTACTTC.

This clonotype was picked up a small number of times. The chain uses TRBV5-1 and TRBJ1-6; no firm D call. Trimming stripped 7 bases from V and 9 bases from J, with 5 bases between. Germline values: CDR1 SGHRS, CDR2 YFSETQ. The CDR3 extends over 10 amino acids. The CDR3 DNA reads TGCGCCAGCCAAGTTTCACCCCTCCACTTT. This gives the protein CASQVSPLHF. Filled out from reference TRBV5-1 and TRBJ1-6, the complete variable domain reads KAGVTQTPRYLIKTRGQQVTLSCSPISGHRSVSWYQQTPGQGLQFLFEYFSETQRNKGNFPGRFSGRQFSNSRSEMNVSTLELGDSALYLCASQVSPLHFGNGTRLTVT.

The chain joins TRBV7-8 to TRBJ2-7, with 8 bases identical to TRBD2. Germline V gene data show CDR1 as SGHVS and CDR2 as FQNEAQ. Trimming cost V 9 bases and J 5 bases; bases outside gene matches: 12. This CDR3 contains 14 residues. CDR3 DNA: TGTGCCAGTGGGCAAAGCGGGAGAGGCAACGAGCAGTACTTC. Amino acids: CASGQSGRGNEQYF. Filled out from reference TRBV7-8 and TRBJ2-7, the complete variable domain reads GAGVSQSPRYKVAKRGQDVALRCDPISGHVSLFWYQQALGQGPEFLTYFQNEAQLDKSGLPSDRFFAERPEGSVSTLKIQRTQQEDSAVYLCASGQSGRGNEQYFGPGTRLTVT.

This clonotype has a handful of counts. CDR3 nucleotides: TGTGCCAGCAGCCCCGAGACAGGGGGCCTGGACGAGCAGTACTTC. It encodes CASSPETGGLDEQYF. The chain combines TRBV7-2 with TRBJ2-7; TRBD1 matches at 10 bases. The V gene's germline CDR1 is SGHTA and CDR2 FQGNSA. The CDR3 sequence is 15 residues long. After removal of 5 bases from V and 5 bases from J, the junction contained 9 bases not matched to a gene.

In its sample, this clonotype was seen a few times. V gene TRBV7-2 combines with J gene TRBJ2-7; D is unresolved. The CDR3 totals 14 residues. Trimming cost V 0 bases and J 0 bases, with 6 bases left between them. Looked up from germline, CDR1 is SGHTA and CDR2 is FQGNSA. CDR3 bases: TGTGCCAGCAGCTTAGCCGCCTTCTCCTACGAGCAGTACTTC. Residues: CASSLAAFSYEQYF.

CDR3 in amino acids: CASSSGLAGAQTQYF. The CDR3 DNA follows: TGCGCCAGCAGCTCCGGACTAGCGGGAGCTCAGACCCAGTACTTC. The chain uses TRBV5-1 and TRBJ2-5; 13 bases align to TRBD2. The CDR3 is 15 amino acids. V was clipped by 3 bases and J by 6 bases; unmatched bases: 5. Germline loops: CDR1 SGHRS, CDR2 YFSETQ.

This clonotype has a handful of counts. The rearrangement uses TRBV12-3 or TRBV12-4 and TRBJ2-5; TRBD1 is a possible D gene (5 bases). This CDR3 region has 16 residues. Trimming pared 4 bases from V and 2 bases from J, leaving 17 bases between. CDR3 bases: TGTGCCAGCAGTTATAACAGCCAGGGTTGGCAAGAGACCCAGTACTTC. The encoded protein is CASSYNSQGWQETQYF.

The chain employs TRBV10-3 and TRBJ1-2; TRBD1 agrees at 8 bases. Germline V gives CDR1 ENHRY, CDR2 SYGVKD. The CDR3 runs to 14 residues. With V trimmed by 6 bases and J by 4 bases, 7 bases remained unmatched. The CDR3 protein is CAIRVGTGGYGYTF. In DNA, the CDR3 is TGTGCCATCAGAGTTGGGACAGGAGGCTATGGCTACACCTTC.

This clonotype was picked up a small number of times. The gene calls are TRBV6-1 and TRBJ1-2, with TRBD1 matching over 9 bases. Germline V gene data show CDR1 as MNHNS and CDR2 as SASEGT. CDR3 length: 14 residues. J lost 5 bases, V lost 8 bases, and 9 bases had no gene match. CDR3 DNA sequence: TGTGCCAGCTCCGGGGACAGGGAGCTTTATGGCTACACCTTC. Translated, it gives CASSGDRELYGYTF.

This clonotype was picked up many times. DNA of the CDR3: TGTGCCAGCAGTTTGCTAACGACTAGCGGGGAGCAGTTCTTC. Encoded protein: CASSLLTTSGEQFF. The chain couples TRBV7-3 to TRBJ2-1; 10 nucleotides align to TRBD2. The germline V gene encodes CDR1 SGHTA and CDR2 FQGTGA. Trimming cost V 6 bases and J 10 bases; bases outside gene matches: 9. The length of the CDR3 is 14 residues. Complete variable domain (other parts from reference TRBV7-3 and TRBJ2-1): GAGVSQTPSNKVTEKGKYVELRCDPISGHTALYWYRQSLGQGPEFLIYFQGTGAADDSGLPNDRFFAVRPEGSVSTLKIQRTERGDSAVYLCASSLLTTSGEQFFGPGTRLTVL.

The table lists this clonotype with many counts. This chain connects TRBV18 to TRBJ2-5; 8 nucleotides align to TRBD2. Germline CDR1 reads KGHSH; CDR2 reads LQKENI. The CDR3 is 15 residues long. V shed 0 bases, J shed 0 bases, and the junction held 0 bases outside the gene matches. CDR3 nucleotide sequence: TGTGCCAGCTCACCACCGGGACTAGACCAAGAGACCCAGTACTTC. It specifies CASSPPGLDQETQYF.

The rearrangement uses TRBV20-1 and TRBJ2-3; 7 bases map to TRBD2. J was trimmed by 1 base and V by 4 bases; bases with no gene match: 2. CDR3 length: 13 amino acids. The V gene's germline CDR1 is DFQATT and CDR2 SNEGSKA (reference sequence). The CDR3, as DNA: TGCAGTGCTACAACTAGCGGCACAGATACGCAGTATTTT. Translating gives CSATTSGTDTQYF.